The T cell receptor (beta chain) described here comes from a study of T cell responses to AZD1222 COVID-19 vaccine. Study details: Doses given second, at about 4 or about 12 weeks, were pooled. Study outcomes and limitations: Seropositive AZD1222 recipients at baseline numbered only five or six. The donor group comprised mostly white British people and more females; the analysis possibly underestimated clonal diversity. Two doses of AZD1222 preceded a rise in Spike-specific TCR breadth and depth.

As regards this clone: Its antigen is undetermined.

Clones were sequenced by immunoSEQ multiplex PCR, and TCRdb holds only the in-frame ones, with some missing. The sample has about 81,000 clones, about 91% seen once; the top ten hold approximately 5.2%. This specimen was peripheral blood, taken on day 0 of AZD1222 vaccination. The receptor comes from an adult in good health.

CDR3 amino acids: CASSEGLAGVRYNEQFF. DNA for the CDR3: TGTGCCAGCAGTGAAGGGCTAGCGGGAGTTCGGTACAATGAGCAGTTCTTC. The rearrangement joins TRBV6-1 to TRBJ2-1; TRBD2 aligns across 10 bases. The CDR3 spans 17 residues. In germline, CDR1 is MNHNS, CDR2 SASEGT. V gave up 1 base and J gave up 4 bases; unmatched junction bases: 7.